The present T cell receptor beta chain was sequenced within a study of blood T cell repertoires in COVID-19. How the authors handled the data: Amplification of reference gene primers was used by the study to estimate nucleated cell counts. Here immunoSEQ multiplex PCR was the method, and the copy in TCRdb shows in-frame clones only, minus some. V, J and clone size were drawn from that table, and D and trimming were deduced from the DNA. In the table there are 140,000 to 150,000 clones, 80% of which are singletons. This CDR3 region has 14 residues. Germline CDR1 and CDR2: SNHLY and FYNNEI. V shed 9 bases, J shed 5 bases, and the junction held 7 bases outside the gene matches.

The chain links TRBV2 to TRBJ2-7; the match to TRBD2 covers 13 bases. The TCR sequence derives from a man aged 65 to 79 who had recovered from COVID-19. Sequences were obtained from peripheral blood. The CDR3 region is CARGTSGTPHEQYF. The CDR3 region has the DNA TGTGCCAGAGGGACTAGCGGGACCCCTCACGAGCAGTACTTC.